Below, one T cell receptor (beta chain) is given with its context. This clonotype has more than one count but fewer than ten. Its binding antigen is unknown. No quality values exist for individual bases; no much larger clone is one base distant. The library was prepared using 5' RACE. For sequencing, a NextSeq 500 was employed. Unique molecular identifiers were attached to individual cDNA molecules in the TCR library protocol so that sequencing error and PCR bias could be corrected. Both TCR alpha and beta chains were sequenced, and tight co-correlation was observed between alpha and beta sequence abundances in each sample. On the study's bioinformatics: Decombinator V4 was used to perform V gene, J gene and CDR3 annotation of TCR sequences. TCRs were defined as expanded if a significant change between any two time points was detected under a Poisson model with p below 0.0001. TCR abundances were normalised to the total number of TCRs sequenced in each sample and reported as counts per million. A search of VDJdb, accessed on 1 November 2021, was run for TCRs annotated to CMV, EBV and SARS-CoV-2, with TCRs annotated for multiple antigens excluded. The raw public reads went through TCRdb reprocessing: fastp at Q25, MiXCR clone calling, in-frame beta chains kept. For every CDR3 protein sequence, its rows merge into one entry that carries the most common genes and DNA. The V and J calls shown here were made by TCRdb, not taken from the authors' results. The sample records 55,000 to 80,000 distinct CDR3 sequences, 8.8% of which are singletons. Clones ranked in the top ten supply 13% of the sample.

These data are taken from a study of early T cells in non-severe SARS-CoV-2 infection (dated by TCRdb to the early 2020s). Broadly, across the study: Bulk RNA from unsorted whole blood was used for TCR sequencing, so alpha and beta chains could not be paired. The paper as a whole reports these results and caveats: VDJdb matching was skewed toward anti-spike CD8 responses and likely underestimated virus-specific expansions, missing private and CD4 specificities.

The study was a case-control design nested within a healthcare worker cohort in London, UK, with weekly nasopharyngeal swab PCR tests and blood sampling. Between 23 and 31 March 2020, the week of the UK lockdown, healthcare workers were enrolled and then followed up weekly for as long as 16 weeks. The receptor comes from an adult who was a healthcare worker with PCR-confirmed SARS-CoV-2 infection or an uninfected control (not recorded which). The sequencing here drew on whole blood, taken at baseline.

The nucleotide sequence reads as follows: TGTGCCAGCAGTCCCCAAACAGGGCTGAGCTCCTACAATGAGCAGTTCTTC. This is translated as CASSPQTGLSSYNEQFF. The chain joins TRBV5-4 to TRBJ2-1; a tentative D call is TRBD1 (6 bases match). Between the V and J ends, shortened by 5 bases and 0 bases respectively, the junction contains 18 bases. Counted from cysteine to phenylalanine, this CDR3 has 17 amino acids. The sequence is cut down to CDR3 DNA, 51 bases in frame from base 1. CDR1 and CDR2, looked up from the germline V gene (reference sequence), are SGHNT and YYREEE.